The 23 T cell receptor beta chains below come from one sample, sequenced in a study of T cell changes during pregnancy in multiple sclerosis. Measured with immunoSEQ multiplex PCR; TCRdb has only the in-frame clones, and not every one. The table has about 72,000 clones, about nine tenths seen once. The specimen was peripheral blood, collected in the third trimester of pregnancy. These receptors were collected from a female donor in good health, enrolled as a control in a pregnancy study.

The rearrangement links TRBV5-1 to TRBJ1-1, with a possible D match to TRBD1 (6 bases). The V end lost 4 bases, the J end lost 5 bases, and 15 bases lay between the germline ends. This CDR3 comprises 14 residues. Germline V CDR1 and CDR2: SGHRS, YFSETQ. CDR3 DNA: TGCGCCAGCAGCCTCTCAGGGGCGAGGACTGAAGCTTTCTTT. Translation: CASSLSGARTEAFF.

The chain uses TRBV5-6 and TRBJ1-4; D perhaps matches TRBD1 (5 bases). The CDR3 is 16 amino acids. V was pared by 0 bases and J by 4 bases, with 13 bases between. The germline V gene has CDR1 SGHDT and CDR2 YYEEEE. The CDR3 spells CASSLAGWALNEKLFF. The DNA for the CDR3 is TGTGCCAGCAGCTTGGCAGGGTGGGCACTTAATGAAAAACTGTTTTTT.

In regard to this clone: One junction end disagrees with the germline gene, perhaps due to a read error. V gene TRBV7-7 combines with J gene TRBJ1-3; D might be TRBD1 (5 bases). Germline V gene sequence: CDR1 SSHAT, CDR2 FNYEAQ (reference sequence). The CDR3 totals 15 residues. For the CDR3, the DNA is TGTGCTAGCAGCTTAAACACAGGCGACGAAAACACCATATATTTT. This codes for CASSLNTGDENTIYF.

This clone has a single count. V usage is TRBV15 and J usage is TRBJ2-7; 10 nucleotides line up with TRBD2. Germline assignment: CDR1 LNHNV and CDR2 YYDKDF (reference sequence). V trimming: 0 bases; J trimming: 1 base; junction bases outside the gene matches: 15. The CDR3 runs 20 residues. The CDR3 DNA is TGTGCCACCAGCAGAGAGAAGGGAAGGCTAGCGGGAGTGAAATCCTACGAGCAGTACTTC. It yields the protein CATSREKGRLAGVKSYEQYF.

V usage is TRBV7-2 and J usage is TRBJ2-3; 9 bases line up with TRBD2. Per the germline V gene, CDR1 is SGHTA and CDR2 is FQGNSA. Trimming cost V 4 bases and J 1 base; bases outside gene matches: 9. The CDR3 is 17 amino acids. This chain's CDR3 is CASSSSGGMTRTDTQYF. The CDR3 DNA is TGTGCCAGCAGCTCGAGCGGGGGGATGACTCGCACAGATACGCAGTATTTT.

V usage is TRBV7-9 and J usage is TRBJ1-4; 10 bases align to TRBD1. Germline V CDR1 and CDR2: SEHNR, FQNEAQ (reference sequence). V lost 5 bases, J lost 6 bases, and 6 bases stayed unmatched. The CDR3 is 15 amino acids. This CDR3 reads CASSPAGTGDEKLFF. CDR3 DNA: TGTGCCAGCAGCCCCGCGGGGACAGGGGATGAAAAACTGTTTTTT.

Sample share makes this clone medium-sized. The J gene is TRBJ1-4, the V gene TRBV4-3; 7 bases fit TRBD1. The trim removed 5 bases at V and 8 bases at J, leaving 11 bases unmatched. CDR3 size: 15 residues. Germline values: CDR1 LGHNA, CDR2 YSLEER. CDR3 sequence reads: CASSRRGQVGEKLFF. CDR3 in DNA: TGCGCCAGCAGCAGACGAGGACAGGTCGGAGAAAAACTGTTTTTT.

The V call is TRBV6-5, the J call TRBJ1-2; 7 nucleotides match TRBD1. V lost 0 bases to trimming and J lost 4 bases; unmatched junction nucleotides: 8. This CDR3 is built from 16 residues. Germline V gene sequence: CDR1 MNHEY, CDR2 SVGAGI. The CDR3 loop reads CASSYSRQGGGYGYTF. CDR3 nucleotides: TGTGCCAGCAGTTACTCTCGACAGGGAGGCGGCTATGGCTACACCTTC.

The gene calls are TRBV10-1 and TRBJ2-2; D not certain. Trimming stripped 2 bases from V and 1 base from J, with 17 bases between. The CDR3 runs to 18 residues. Germline values: CDR1 WNHNN, CDR2 SYGVQD (reference sequence). The CDR3, as DNA: TGCGCCAGCAGTGAGGTGAGTAGTGAACAGAGGAACACCGGGGAGCTGTTTTTT. Translation: CASSEVSSEQRNTGELFF.

This clone was recorded only once. The genes are TRBV4-3 and TRBJ1-5, with no clear D. CDR3 length: 17 amino acids. The V and J ends lost 4 bases and 0 bases respectively, with 16 bases between them. The germline CDR1 and CDR2 sequences are LGHNA and YSLEER. CDR3 region: CASSPGKNSHSNQPQHF. The CDR3 DNA follows: TGCGCCAGCAGCCCGGGGAAGAATTCACATAGCAATCAGCCCCAGCATTTT.

The V call is TRBV13, the J call TRBJ2-1; 7 positions agree with TRBD2. The CDR3 is made up of 13 amino acids. Germline loops: CDR1 PRHDT, CDR2 FYEKMQ (reference sequence). The V segment lost 9 bases and the J segment 6 bases; nucleotides outside the gene matches: 8. The CDR3 DNA is TGTGCCAGTAGGACTAGGGGAATCAATGAGCAGTTCTTC. Protein product: CASRTRGINEQFF.

The chain has TRBV7-2 and TRBJ2-7; D may be TRBD2 (6 bases). CDR1 and CDR2 (germline): SGHTA, FQGNSA. V was cut by 5 bases and J by 4 bases, with 21 bases left in between. The CDR3 consists of 16 residues. CDR3 sequence reads: CASSPGRSIAVYEQYF. The CDR3 DNA reads as TGTGCCAGCAGCCCAGGGAGGTCGATAGCGGTTTACGAGCAGTACTTC.

The chain couples TRBV5-1 to TRBJ2-7, with 7 bases that match TRBD2. V was clipped by 0 bases and J by 3 bases; unmatched bases: 6. The CDR3 extends over 15 amino acids. Germline CDR1 and CDR2: SGHRS and YFSETQ. In DNA form, the CDR3 reads TGCGCCAGCAGCTTGGAGCCGGGACTAAACTACGAGCAGTACTTC. Protein product: CASSLEPGLNYEQYF.

V is TRBV28 and J is TRBJ2-5, with a weak D call TRBD2 (6 bases). Between the trimmed V and J ends, which lost 2 bases and 3 bases, there was a span of 19 bases. The CDR3 length is 17 residues. CDR1 MDHEN and CDR2 SYDVKM come from the germline V gene. This chain's CDR3 is CASSLNRRAGLEETQYF. The CDR3 nucleotides are TGTGCCAGCAGTTTAAATAGGCGCGCGGGATTGGAAGAGACCCAGTACTTC.

The CDR3 DNA reads as TGTGCCAGCAGCTTGGCCTCCGGACAGGGGGCGGACACTGAAGCTTTCTTT. Protein product: CASSLASGQGADTEAFF. The V call is TRBV5-5, the J call TRBJ1-1, with 11 bases aligning to TRBD1. This CDR3 spans 17 amino acids. V shed 0 bases and J 3 bases; nucleotides not matched to a gene: 7. Per the germline V gene, CDR1 is SGHKS and CDR2 is YYEKEE (reference sequence).

This rearrangement joins TRBV19 to TRBJ1-1, with 8 bases matching TRBD1. V was pared by 6 bases and J by 1 base, with 7 bases of the junction left unmatched. Germline V gives CDR1 LNHDA, CDR2 SQIVND (reference sequence). This CDR3 has 15 amino acids. The CDR3: CASRPQGAQNTEAFF. CDR3 coding DNA: TGTGCCAGTAGACCGCAGGGGGCCCAGAACACTGAAGCTTTCTTT.

About this clone: Mismatch with germline at one junction end may stem from a read error. V usage is TRBV7-9 and J usage is TRBJ1-2, with a tentative D call TRBD1 (5 bases). Germline-derived CDR1 and CDR2 are SEHNR and FQNEAQ (reference sequence). The CDR3 runs 13 residues. The CDR3 nucleotides are TGTGCCAGCACCTTAGGGACTTTTGGCGGCTACACCTTC. Amino acids: CASTLGTFGGYTF.

This clone was detected only a few times. V gene TRBV7-2 combines with J gene TRBJ1-3; unclear D gene. Trimming cost V 5 bases and J 0 bases, with 11 bases left between them. Germline V gene data show CDR1 as SGHTA and CDR2 as FQGNSA. The CDR3 consists of 15 residues. CDR3 DNA sequence: TGTGCCAGCAGCCCAGATTATCACTCTGGAAACACCATATATTTT. Its protein product is CASSPDYHSGNTIYF.

The chain is built from TRBV28 and TRBJ2-1; 9 bases agree with TRBD2. This CDR3 contains 14 residues. Trimming at V came to 2 bases and at J to 9 bases, leaving 5 bases not matched to a gene. Per the germline V gene, CDR1 is MDHEN and CDR2 is SYDVKM. The CDR3, as DNA: TGTGCCAGCAGTTTAGGGACTAGCTGGAGTGAGCAGTTCTTC. Translation: CASSLGTSWSEQFF.

V gene TRBV7-9 combines with J gene TRBJ2-1; possibly TRBD2 for D (6 bases). The CDR3 is 15 amino acids. Deletions cut 0 bases from V and 6 bases from J, with 12 bases between. Germline V lookup: CDR1 SEHNR, CDR2 FQNEAQ (reference sequence). This chain's CDR3 is CASSLALEGSNEQFF. The CDR3 DNA is TGTGCCAGCAGCTTAGCGCTGGAGGGGAGCAATGAGCAGTTCTTC. Full variable domain (rest looked up from reference TRBV7-9 and TRBJ2-1): DTGVSQNPRHKITKRGQNVTFRCDPISEHNRLYWYRQTLGQGPEFLTYFQNEAQLEKSRLLSDRFSAERPKGSFSTLEIQRTEQGDSAMYLCASSLALEGSNEQFFGPGTRLTVL.

V usage is TRBV27 and J usage is TRBJ2-7, with 9 bases that match TRBD1. V lost 7 bases and J lost 1; bases outside the gene matches: 11. Germline CDR1 is MNHEY and CDR2 is SMNVEV (reference sequence). This CDR3 comprises 16 residues. The CDR3 spells CASTPKPGQGSYEQYF. Written as DNA, the CDR3 is TGTGCCAGCACCCCAAAACCGGGACAGGGATCCTACGAGCAGTACTTC.

The CDR3 DNA follows: TGTGCCGCCGCGGCGGGAAGTACCTACAATGAGCAGTTCTTC. This translates into CAAAAGSTYNEQFF. The genes are TRBV6-5 and TRBJ2-1, with a possible D match to TRBD2 (6 bases). CDR3 size: 14 residues. Per germline, CDR1 MNHEY and CDR2 SVGAGI. Deletions cut 11 bases from V and 2 bases from J, with 16 bases between.

The chain has TRBV4-2 and TRBJ2-3; D possibly corresponds to TRBD1 (6 bases). Trimming removed 3 bases at V and 11 bases at J, with 18 bases between. CDR1 is LGHNA and CDR2 is YNFKEQ in the germline V gene. CDR3 length: 14 amino acids. Here the CDR3 DNA reads TGTGCCAGCAGCCAGGACAGCCGGTCGGGCGAGCAGTATTTT. It specifies CASSQDSRSGEQYF.